A selection of T cell receptor beta chains follows, all from one sample in a study of blood T cell repertoires in COVID-19. Clones were read by immunoSEQ multiplex PCR, and TCRdb kept only the in-frame ones, dropping some. The top ten hold approximately 5.1% of the sample, which has approximately 280,000 clones, 85% seen once. Sample: peripheral blood. These receptors originate from a man between 45 and 60 years old with active or convalescent COVID-19. CDR3s include the opening cysteine and the closing phenylalanine or tryptophan. The order of the fields is D gene, J gene, V gene, clone size, CDR3 protein, CDR3 DNA. The D gene is left open where the match is weak. Part of the rows lack a size; the others show once, few, many or a class for expanded clones.

D gene: TRBD2
J gene: TRBJ2-2
V gene: TRBV9
clone size: NA
CDR3 protein: CASSVEAGGGTGELFF
CDR3 DNA: TGTGCCAGCAGCGTAGAAGCGGGCGGGGGCACCGGGGAGCTGTTTTTT

D gene: TRBD1
J gene: TRBJ1-1
V gene: TRBV27
clone size: NA
CDR3 protein: CASSPRGSTEAFF
CDR3 DNA: TGTGCCAGCAGTCCCAGGGGGAGCACTGAAGCTTTCTTT

D gene: TRBD2
J gene: TRBJ2-7
V gene: TRBV28
clone size: NA
CDR3 protein: CASSLGGRGYEQYF
CDR3 DNA: TGTGCCAGCAGTTTAGGGGGGAGGGGCTACGAGCAGTACTTC

D gene: NA
J gene: TRBJ2-7
V gene: TRBV7-9
clone size: NA
CDR3 protein: CASSPGQSSYEQYF
CDR3 DNA: TGTGCCAGCAGCCCTGGACAGTCCTCCTACGAGCAGTACTTC

D gene: NA
J gene: TRBJ2-7
V gene: TRBV12-5
clone size: NA
CDR3 protein: CASVRGAPSYEQYF
CDR3 DNA: TGTGCTAGTGTCAGGGGGGCCCCCTCCTACGAGCAGTACTTC

D gene: TRBD1
J gene: TRBJ1-4
V gene: TRBV2
clone size: few
CDR3 protein: CASRPQGAKEKLFF
CDR3 DNA: TGTGCCAGCAGACCTCAGGGGGCAAAAGAAAAACTGTTTTTT

D gene: TRBD2
J gene: TRBJ2-7
V gene: TRBV18
clone size: NA
CDR3 protein: CASSPLPGTSGLGEQYF
CDR3 DNA: TGTGCCAGCTCACCCCTGCCGGGGACTAGCGGTCTTGGCGAGCAGTACTTC

D gene: TRBD1
J gene: TRBJ2-2
V gene: TRBV6-5
clone size: NA
CDR3 protein: CASNRDREAGELFF
CDR3 DNA: TGTGCCAGCAACCGGGACAGGGAGGCCGGGGAGCTGTTTTTT

D gene: NA
J gene: TRBJ2-5
V gene: TRBV12-1
clone size: once
CDR3 protein: CASSFANPGRNETQYF
CDR3 DNA: TGTGCCAGCAGCTTTGCGAACCCGGGAAGGAATGAGACCCAGTACTTC

D gene: NA
J gene: TRBJ2-5
V gene: TRBV7-6
clone size: NA
CDR3 protein: CASSLGGSRGETQYF
CDR3 DNA: TGTGCCAGCAGCTTAGGTGGCAGTAGGGGAGAGACCCAGTACTTC

D gene: TRBD2
J gene: TRBJ2-7
V gene: TRBV7-2
clone size: NA
CDR3 protein: CASSYGAGPYEQYF
CDR3 DNA: TGTGCCAGCAGCTACGGAGCGGGACCCTACGAGCAGTACTTC

D gene: NA
J gene: TRBJ2-7
V gene: TRBV4-1
clone size: few
CDR3 protein: CASSRVQAPPYEQYF
CDR3 DNA: TGCGCCAGCAGCCGAGTACAGGCGCCTCCCTACGAGCAGTACTTC

D gene: TRBD1
J gene: TRBJ2-2
V gene: TRBV7-9
clone size: NA
CDR3 protein: CASSSGTGSLRANTGELFF
CDR3 DNA: TGTGCCAGCAGCTCGGGGACAGGGAGTCTCCGCGCGAACACCGGGGAGCTGTTTTTT

D gene: NA
J gene: TRBJ2-7
V gene: TRBV5-6
clone size: NA
CDR3 protein: CASSLVLSPYEQYF
CDR3 DNA: TGTGCCAGCAGCTTGGTTCTAAGTCCCTACGAGCAGTACTTC

D gene: NA
J gene: TRBJ2-1
V gene: TRBV3-1/TRBV3-2
clone size: NA
CDR3 protein: CASSQSSRYNEQFF
CDR3 DNA: TGTGCCAGCAGCCAATCTTCCAGATACAATGAGCAGTTCTTC

D gene: NA
J gene: TRBJ1-6
V gene: TRBV6-9
clone size: NA
CDR3 protein: CASSYITLRGSPLHF
CDR3 DNA: TGTGCCAGCAGTTATATTACCCTCCGCGGGTCACCCCTCCACTTT

D gene: NA
J gene: TRBJ2-7
V gene: TRBV7-2
clone size: NA
CDR3 protein: CASSSRLSGSYEQYF
CDR3 DNA: TGTGCCAGCAGCTCGCGGCTCTCCGGGTCCTACGAGCAGTACTTC

D gene: NA
J gene: TRBJ2-1
V gene: TRBV30
clone size: NA
CDR3 protein: CAWRRGGYNEQFF
CDR3 DNA: TGTGCCTGGAGGCGAGGGGGATACAATGAGCAGTTCTTC

D gene: TRBD1
J gene: TRBJ2-7
V gene: TRBV27
clone size: once
CDR3 protein: CASSARTGGASFAYEQYF
CDR3 DNA: TGTGCCAGCAGTGCGCGGACAGGGGGCGCATCCTTCGCCTACGAGCAGTACTTC

D gene: NA
J gene: TRBJ1-6
V gene: TRBV6-5
clone size: few
CDR3 protein: CASTRQANSPLHF
CDR3 DNA: TGTGCCAGCACTAGACAGGCGAATTCACCCCTCCACTTT

D gene: NA
J gene: TRBJ2-5
V gene: TRBV6-5
clone size: once
CDR3 protein: CASTSVWSQETQYF
CDR3 DNA: TGTGCCAGCACCTCAGTCTGGAGTCAAGAGACCCAGTACTTC

D gene: TRBD2
J gene: TRBJ2-7
V gene: TRBV28
clone size: NA
CDR3 protein: CASSPGGQGPENYEQYF
CDR3 DNA: TGTGCCAGCAGTCCGGGGGGGCAGGGGCCGGAAAACTACGAGCAGTACTTC

D gene: TRBD2
J gene: TRBJ2-3
V gene: TRBV19
clone size: NA
CDR3 protein: CASRDHGVAGATDTQYF
CDR3 DNA: TGTGCCAGTAGAGATCATGGAGTAGCGGGAGCCACAGATACGCAGTATTTT

D gene: TRBD2
J gene: TRBJ2-3
V gene: TRBV19
clone size: NA
CDR3 protein: CASSHRTSGRATATQYF
CDR3 DNA: TGTGCCAGTTCCCATCGGACTAGCGGGAGGGCGACCGCTACGCAGTATTTT

D gene: TRBD2
J gene: TRBJ2-3
V gene: TRBV4-3
clone size: NA
CDR3 protein: CASSQDLASGRAGTDTQYF
CDR3 DNA: TGCGCCAGCAGCCAAGATTTGGCTAGCGGGAGGGCGGGGACAGATACGCAGTATTTT

D gene: NA
J gene: TRBJ1-5
V gene: TRBV27
clone size: NA
CDR3 protein: CASSSPLQPQHF
CDR3 DNA: TGTGCCAGCAGTTCCCCGTTACAGCCCCAGCATTTT

D gene: TRBD2
J gene: TRBJ2-7
V gene: TRBV11-2
clone size: NA
CDR3 protein: CASSQIAGGPDEQYF
CDR3 DNA: TGTGCCAGCAGCCAGATAGCGGGAGGGCCAGACGAGCAGTACTTC

D gene: NA
J gene: TRBJ1-2
V gene: TRBV7-9
clone size: NA
CDR3 protein: CASSYLPGGRDGYTF
CDR3 DNA: TGTGCCAGCAGCTATCTCCCGGGGGGACGTGATGGCTACACCTTC

D gene: NA
J gene: TRBJ1-2
V gene: TRBV9
clone size: NA
CDR3 protein: CASSASRAPTYGYTF
CDR3 DNA: TGTGCCAGCAGCGCCAGCAGGGCCCCGACCTATGGCTACACCTTC

D gene: NA
J gene: TRBJ2-3
V gene: TRBV10-3
clone size: few
CDR3 protein: CAISESLEDTQYF
CDR3 DNA: TGTGCCATCAGTGAGTCCCTCGAGGATACGCAGTATTTT

D gene: NA
J gene: TRBJ2-7
V gene: TRBV19
clone size: NA
CDR3 protein: CASSNTYEQYF
CDR3 DNA: TGTGCCAGTAGTAATACCTACGAGCAGTACTTC

D gene: NA
J gene: TRBJ2-2
V gene: TRBV5-1
clone size: NA
CDR3 protein: CASSRLGVAGELFF
CDR3 DNA: TGCGCCAGCAGTCGATTAGGGGTTGCCGGGGAGCTGTTTTTT

D gene: NA
J gene: TRBJ2-5
V gene: TRBV7-9
clone size: once
CDR3 protein: CASSLWSGLQETQYF
CDR3 DNA: TGTGCCAGCAGCTTATGGTCAGGCCTCCAAGAGACCCAGTACTTC

D gene: NA
J gene: TRBJ2-3
V gene: TRBV5-1
clone size: NA
CDR3 protein: CASSFLPEADTQYF
CDR3 DNA: TGCGCCAGCAGCTTCCTGCCAGAGGCGGATACGCAGTATTTT

D gene: TRBD1
J gene: TRBJ1-1
V gene: TRBV4-1
clone size: few
CDR3 protein: CASSQTGGAEAFF
CDR3 DNA: TGCGCCAGCAGCCAGACAGGGGGGGCTGAAGCTTTCTTT

D gene: TRBD2
J gene: TRBJ2-2
V gene: TRBV4-1
clone size: NA
CDR3 protein: CASSQRTSSNTGELFF
CDR3 DNA: TGCGCCAGCAGCCAGAGGACTAGCTCGAACACCGGGGAGCTGTTTTTT

D gene: NA
J gene: TRBJ1-6
V gene: TRBV7-9
clone size: NA
CDR3 protein: CASSLEVGGGSPLHF
CDR3 DNA: TGTGCCAGCAGCTTAGAGGTGGGAGGAGGATCACCCCTCCACTTT